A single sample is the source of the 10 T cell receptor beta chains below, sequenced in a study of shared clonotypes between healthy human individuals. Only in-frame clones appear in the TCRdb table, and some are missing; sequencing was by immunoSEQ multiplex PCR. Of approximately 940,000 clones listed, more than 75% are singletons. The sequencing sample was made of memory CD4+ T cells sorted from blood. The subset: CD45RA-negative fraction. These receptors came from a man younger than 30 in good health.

Here the CDR3 reads CASGTGGNEQYF. The CDR3 coding sequence is TGTGCTAGCGGGACGGGTGGGAACGAGCAGTACTTC. This chain joins TRBV12-5 and TRBJ2-7, with D perhaps assigned TRBD1 or TRBD2 (5 bases each). The CDR3 sequence is 12 residues long. V lost 9 bases, J lost 5 bases, and 14 bases lay in between. The germline V gene encodes CDR1 LGHNT and CDR2 FRNRAP.

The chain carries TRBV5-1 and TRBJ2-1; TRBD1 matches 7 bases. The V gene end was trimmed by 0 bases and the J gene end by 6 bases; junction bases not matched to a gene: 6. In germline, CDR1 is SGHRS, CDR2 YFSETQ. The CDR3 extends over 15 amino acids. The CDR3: CASSLGQGRVNEQFF. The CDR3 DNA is TGCGCCAGCAGCTTGGGACAGGGAAGGGTCAATGAGCAGTTCTTC.

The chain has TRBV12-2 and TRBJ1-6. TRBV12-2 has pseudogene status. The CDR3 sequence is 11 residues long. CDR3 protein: CASRFPTPLHF. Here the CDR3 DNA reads TGTGCAAGTCGCTTCCCTACACCCCTCCACTTT.

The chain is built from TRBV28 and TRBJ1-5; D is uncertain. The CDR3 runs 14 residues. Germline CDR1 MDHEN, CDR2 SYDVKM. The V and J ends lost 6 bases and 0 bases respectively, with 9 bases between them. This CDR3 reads CASSRVISNQPQHF. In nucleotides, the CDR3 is TGTGCCAGCAGCCGCGTCATTAGCAATCAGCCCCAGCATTTT. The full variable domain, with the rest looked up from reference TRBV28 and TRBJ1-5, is DVKVTQSSRYLVKRTGEKVFLECVQDMDHENMFWYRQDPGLGLRLIYFSYDVKMKEKGDIPEGYSVSREKKERFSLILESASTNQTSMYLCASSRVISNQPQHFGDGTRLSIL.

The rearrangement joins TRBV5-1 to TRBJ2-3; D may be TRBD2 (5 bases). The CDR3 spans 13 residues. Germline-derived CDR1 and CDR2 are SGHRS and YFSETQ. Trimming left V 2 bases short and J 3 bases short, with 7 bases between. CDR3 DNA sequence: TGCGCCAGCAGCTTTCGGGGAACAGATACGCAGTATTTT. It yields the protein CASSFRGTDTQYF.

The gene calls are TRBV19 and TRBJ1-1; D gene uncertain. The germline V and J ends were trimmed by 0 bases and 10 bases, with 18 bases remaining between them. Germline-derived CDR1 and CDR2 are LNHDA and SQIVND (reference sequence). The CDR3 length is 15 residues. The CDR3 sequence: CASSIDAQSHSRAFF. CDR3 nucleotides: TGTGCCAGTAGTATAGATGCGCAGTCACACAGTAGAGCTTTCTTT.

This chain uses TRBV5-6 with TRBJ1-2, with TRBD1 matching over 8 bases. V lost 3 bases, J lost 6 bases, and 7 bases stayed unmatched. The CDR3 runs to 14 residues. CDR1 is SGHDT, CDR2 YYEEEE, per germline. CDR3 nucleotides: TGTGCCAGCAGCTCGCCGACAGGGGTGAATGGCTACACCTTC. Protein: CASSSPTGVNGYTF.

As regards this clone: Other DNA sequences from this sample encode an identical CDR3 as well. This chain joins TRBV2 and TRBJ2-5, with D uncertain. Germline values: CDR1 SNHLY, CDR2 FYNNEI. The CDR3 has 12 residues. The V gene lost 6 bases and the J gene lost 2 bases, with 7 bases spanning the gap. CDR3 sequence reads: CASRGNQETQYF. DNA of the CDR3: TGTGCCAGCAGGGGGAATCAAGAGACCCAGTACTTC.

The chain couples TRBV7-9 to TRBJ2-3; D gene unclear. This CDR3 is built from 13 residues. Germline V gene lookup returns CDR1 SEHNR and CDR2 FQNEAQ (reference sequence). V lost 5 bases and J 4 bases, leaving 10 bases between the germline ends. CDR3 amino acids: CASSIPLADTQYF. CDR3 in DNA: TGTGCCAGCAGCATTCCTCTCGCAGATACGCAGTATTTT.

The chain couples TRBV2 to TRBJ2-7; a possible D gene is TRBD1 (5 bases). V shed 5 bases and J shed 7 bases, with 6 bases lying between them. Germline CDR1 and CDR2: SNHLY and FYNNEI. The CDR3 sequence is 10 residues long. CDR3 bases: TGTGCCAGCAGTTACAGGGAGCAGTACTTC. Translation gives CASSYREQYF.